This TCR beta chain stems from a study of glioma-infiltrating T cells. About this clonotype itself: Its antigen remains unidentified.

Study-wide results and limits: Tissue-blood divergence was below expectation in non-neoplastic patients, above in gliomas.

The CDR3 sequence is 16 residues long. Per the germline V gene, CDR1 is LNHDA and CDR2 is SQIVND (reference sequence). V lost 6 bases to trimming and J lost 8 bases; unmatched junction nucleotides: 12. Using RNA template, CDR3s of TCR alpha and beta were amplified with iRepertoire arm-PCR. TCRdb itself ran the multiplex PCR reads through MiXCR, one entry per CDR3 protein. The data contain approximately 120,000 distinct CDR3 sequences, less than 30% of them singletons. What was sequenced was glioma tissue, nonneoplastic brain tissue, or PBMCs (not recorded which). The sequence came from a human donor with low-grade glioma or glioblastoma, undergoing nonglioma brain surgery, or in good health (not recorded which). The chain is built from TRBV19 and TRBJ1-6; 8 nucleotides line up with TRBD1. The DNA for the CDR3 is TGTGCCAGTAGCGACCCCGGACAGGGTAGCTATTCACCCCTCCACTTT. Protein: CASSDPGQGSYSPLHF.